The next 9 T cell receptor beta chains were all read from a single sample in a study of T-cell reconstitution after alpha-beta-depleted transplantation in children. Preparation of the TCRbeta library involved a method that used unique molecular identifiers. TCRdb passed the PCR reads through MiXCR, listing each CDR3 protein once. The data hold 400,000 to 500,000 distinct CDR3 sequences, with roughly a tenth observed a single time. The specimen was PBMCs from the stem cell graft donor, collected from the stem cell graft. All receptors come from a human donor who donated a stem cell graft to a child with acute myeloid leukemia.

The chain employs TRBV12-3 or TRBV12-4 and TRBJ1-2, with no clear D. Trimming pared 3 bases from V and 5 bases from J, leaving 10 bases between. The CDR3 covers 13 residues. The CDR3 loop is CASSFTANYGYTF. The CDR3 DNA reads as TGTGCCAGCAGTTTTACAGCCAATTATGGCTACACCTTC.

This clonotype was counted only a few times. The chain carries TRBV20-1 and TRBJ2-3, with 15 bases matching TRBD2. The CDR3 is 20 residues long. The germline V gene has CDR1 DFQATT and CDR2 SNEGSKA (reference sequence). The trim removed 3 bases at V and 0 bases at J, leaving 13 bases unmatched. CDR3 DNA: TGCAGTGCTAGGTTTGCGGGAGGACTAGCGGGGGGGTATAGCACAGATACGCAGTATTTT. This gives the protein CSARFAGGLAGGYSTDTQYF.

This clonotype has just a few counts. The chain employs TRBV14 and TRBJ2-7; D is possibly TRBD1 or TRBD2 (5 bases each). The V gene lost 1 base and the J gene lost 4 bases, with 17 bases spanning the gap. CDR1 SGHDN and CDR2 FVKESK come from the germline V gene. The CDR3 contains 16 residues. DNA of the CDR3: TGTGCCAGCAGCCAAGTCGCCGGGACCGTTACATACGAGCAGTACTTC. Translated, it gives CASSQVAGTVTYEQYF. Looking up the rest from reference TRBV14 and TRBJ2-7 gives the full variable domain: EAGVTQFPSHSVIEKGQTVTLRCDPISGHDNLYWYRRVMGKEIKFLLHFVKESKQDESGMPNNRFLAERTGGTYSTLKVQPAELEDSGVYFCASSQVAGTVTYEQYFGPGTRLTVT.

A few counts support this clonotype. CDR3 nucleotides: TGCGCCAGCAGAATCAGGGGGCGCGGCGAGCAGTACTTC. Residues: CASRIRGRGEQYF. V and J are TRBV5-1 and TRBJ2-7; TRBD1 agrees at 8 bases. The CDR3 has 13 residues. After removal of 5 bases from V and 6 bases from J, the junction contained 7 bases not matched to a gene. Germline V gene lookup returns CDR1 SGHRS and CDR2 YFSETQ.

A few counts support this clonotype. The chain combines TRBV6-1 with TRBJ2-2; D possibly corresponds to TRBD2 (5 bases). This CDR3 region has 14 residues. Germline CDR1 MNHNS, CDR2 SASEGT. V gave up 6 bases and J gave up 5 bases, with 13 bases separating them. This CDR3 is CASRHGGRTGELFF. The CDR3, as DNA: TGTGCCAGCAGGCACGGAGGTCGGACCGGGGAGCTGTTTTTT.

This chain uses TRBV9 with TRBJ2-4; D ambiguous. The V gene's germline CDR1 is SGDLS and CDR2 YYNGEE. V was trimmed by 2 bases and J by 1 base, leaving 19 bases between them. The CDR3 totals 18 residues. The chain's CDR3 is CASSVRGETDPAKNIQYF. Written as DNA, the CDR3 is TGTGCCAGCAGCGTGCGAGGAGAGACCGACCCGGCCAAAAACATTCAGTACTTC.

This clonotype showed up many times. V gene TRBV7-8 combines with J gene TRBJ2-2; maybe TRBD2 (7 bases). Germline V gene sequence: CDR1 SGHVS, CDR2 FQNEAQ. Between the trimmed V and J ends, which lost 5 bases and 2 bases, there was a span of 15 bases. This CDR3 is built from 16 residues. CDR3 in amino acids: CASSPPGGPNTGELFF. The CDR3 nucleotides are TGTGCCAGCAGCCCTCCCGGGGGGCCTAACACCGGGGAGCTGTTTTTT.

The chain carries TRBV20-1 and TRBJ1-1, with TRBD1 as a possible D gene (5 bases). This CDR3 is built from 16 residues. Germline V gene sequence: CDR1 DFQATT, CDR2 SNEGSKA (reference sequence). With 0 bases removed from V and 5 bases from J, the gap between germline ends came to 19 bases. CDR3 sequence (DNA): TGCAGTGCTAGAGAGGGGGGTTCCCCAGTAGGGACTGAAGCTTTCTTT. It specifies CSAREGGSPVGTEAFF.

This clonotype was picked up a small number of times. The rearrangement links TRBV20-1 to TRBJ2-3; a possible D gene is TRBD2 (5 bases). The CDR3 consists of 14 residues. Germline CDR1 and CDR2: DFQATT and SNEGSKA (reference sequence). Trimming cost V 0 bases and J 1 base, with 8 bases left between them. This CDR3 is CSARDSGGTDTQYF. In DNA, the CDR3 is TGCAGTGCTAGAGACTCCGGGGGCACAGATACGCAGTATTTT.